Following are 17 T cell receptor beta chains from one sample sequenced in a study of T cell changes during pregnancy in multiple sclerosis (dated 2019 in TCRdb). Libraries were made using the immunoSEQ multiplex PCR assay. TCRdb took this table from immuneACCESS and kept in-frame rearrangements with V and J called. Such tables lack part of the clones; where checked against another copy, unresolved V genes explain under half of the gap, and the rest is unexplained. This sample is represented by some 80,000 clones; 90% to 95% of them were singletons. Clones ranked in the top ten supply 0.85% to 1.3% of the sample. The sequenced sample was peripheral blood, obtained in the second trimester of pregnancy. These receptors originate from a female donor with multiple sclerosis, enrolled in a pregnancy study.

The chain combines TRBV6-6 with TRBJ2-3, with a tentative D call TRBD1 (5 bases). In germline, CDR1 is MNHNY, CDR2 SVGAGI (reference sequence). Trimming left V 0 bases short and J 11 bases short, with 18 bases between. The CDR3 contains 15 residues. CDR3 nucleotides: TGTGCCAGCAGTTACTCCGGCCGGCGCAGGGAAAGGCAGTATTTT. This encodes CASSYSGRRRERQYF.

The J gene is TRBJ2-2, the V gene TRBV7-9; 10 bases are a match to TRBD2. This CDR3 comprises 15 residues. The germline gives CDR1 SEHNR, CDR2 FQNEAQ (reference sequence). J lost 6 bases, V lost 3 bases, and 4 bases had no gene match. The CDR3 reads CASSFIAGGPGELFF. The CDR3 DNA reads TGTGCCAGCAGCTTTATAGCGGGAGGCCCCGGGGAGCTGTTTTTT.

The chain joins TRBV28 to TRBJ2-7, with TRBD2 identical over 13 bases. From germline, CDR1 is MDHEN and CDR2 SYDVKM. J was trimmed by 1 base and V by 6 bases; bases with no gene match: 3. This CDR3 has 15 amino acids. This chain's CDR3 is CASSRTSGGSYEQYF. CDR3 in DNA: TGTGCCAGCAGCCGGACTAGCGGGGGATCCTACGAGCAGTACTTC.

The chain links TRBV5-4 to TRBJ2-7, with TRBD2 as a possible D gene (5 bases). The CDR3 is 16 residues long. Trimming stripped 1 base from V and 4 bases from J, with 18 bases between. In germline, CDR1 is SGHNT, CDR2 YYREEE (reference sequence). CDR3 sequence reads: CASSLPSGIGPYEQYF. The CDR3 nucleotides read TGTGCCAGCAGCTTGCCTTCCGGGATAGGCCCTTACGAGCAGTACTTC.

This chain joins TRBV29-1 and TRBJ1-2; 8 nucleotides match TRBD1. Germline values: CDR1 SQVTM, CDR2 ANQGSEA. The CDR3 is made up of 12 amino acids. Trimming removed 5 bases from V and 8 bases from J; junction bases left unmatched: 7. CDR3 DNA sequence: TGCAGCGTTCCCGACAGGGGTGGAGGCTACACCTTC. This sequence encodes CSVPDRGGGYTF. Drawing the rest from reference TRBV29-1 and TRBJ1-2, the complete variable domain is SAVISQKPSRDICQRGTSLTIQCQVDSQVTMMFWYRQQPGQSLTLIATANQGSEATYESGFVIDKFPISRPNLTFSTLTVSNMSPEDSSIYLCSVPDRGGGYTFGSGTRLTVV.

This clone was detected once. The chain couples TRBV7-2 to TRBJ2-7; 11 bases line up with TRBD2. Germline CDR1 and CDR2: SGHTA and FQGNSA. Trimming took 5 bases from V and 7 from J; bases not matched to a gene: 10. The CDR3 contains 15 residues. The CDR3 DNA sequence: TGTGCCAGCAGCCAGCTACTAGCGGGAGTATATGAGCAGTACTTC. It encodes CASSQLLAGVYEQYF. Full variable domain (remainder filled in from reference TRBV7-2 and TRBJ2-7): GAGVSQSPSNKVTEKGKDVELRCDPISGHTALYWYRQSLGQGLEFLIYFQGNSAPDKSGLPSDRFSAERTGGSVSTLTIQRTQQEDSAVYLCASSQLLAGVYEQYFGPGTRLTVT.

The CDR3 region is CASTSRGHVNQPQHF. CDR3 nucleotide sequence: TGTGCCAGCACCTCGCGGGGGCATGTCAATCAGCCCCAGCATTTT. The chain joins TRBV28 to TRBJ1-5, with D possibly being TRBD1 (6 bases). Trimming left V 7 bases short and J 3 bases short, with 16 bases between. The CDR3 is 15 residues long. Per the germline V gene, CDR1 is MDHEN and CDR2 is SYDVKM.

The V call is TRBV27, the J call TRBJ2-2; 7 positions agree with TRBD1. The CDR3 is 15 residues long. The J segment lost 3 bases and the V segment lost 9 bases, leaving 10 bases of the junction unmatched. In germline, CDR1 is MNHEY, CDR2 SMNVEV (reference sequence). The CDR3 spells CASKTGVGDTGELFF. The CDR3 DNA follows: TGTGCCAGTAAAACAGGGGTAGGGGACACCGGGGAGCTGTTTTTT.

The genes are TRBV6-4 and TRBJ2-2; TRBD2 is a possible D gene (6 bases). The ends were cut back, 6 bases at V and 4 bases at J, with 15 bases in the middle. This CDR3 comprises 15 residues. The germline CDR1 and CDR2 sequences are MRHNA and SNTAGT. The CDR3 sequence is CASSPGGGSTGELFF. For the CDR3, the DNA is TGTGCCAGCAGCCCCGGTGGGGGGAGCACCGGGGAGCTGTTTTTT.

The chain employs TRBV23-1 and TRBJ2-3; 14 bases match TRBD2. TRBV23-1 is annotated as an ORF whose role is uncertain. The V segment lost 6 bases and the J segment 4 bases; nucleotides outside the gene matches: 6. CDR3 length: 16 residues. CDR3 region: CASSPGLAGGPDTQYF. In DNA form, the CDR3 reads TGCGCCAGCAGCCCCGGACTAGCGGGAGGTCCAGATACGCAGTATTTT.

This clone was recorded only once. The chain joins TRBV27 to TRBJ2-5; 14 nucleotides agree with TRBD2. The CDR3 totals 15 residues. Trimming at V came to 7 bases and at J to 4 bases, leaving 5 bases not matched to a gene. The germline V gene encodes CDR1 MNHEY and CDR2 SMNVEV (reference sequence). CDR3 sequence (DNA): TGTGCCAGCACCATGGGACTAGCGGGAGCAGAGACCCAGTACTTC. It encodes CASTMGLAGAETQYF.

The chain employs TRBV7-8 and TRBJ1-3, with D perhaps matching TRBD1 (5 bases). The CDR3 is made up of 18 amino acids. V was trimmed by 2 bases and J by 4 bases, leaving 21 bases between them. The germline V gene has CDR1 SGHVS and CDR2 FQNEAQ. The chain's CDR3 is CASSLIPFTGSWGNTIYF. The CDR3 DNA follows: TGTGCCAGCAGCTTAATTCCCTTTACAGGATCGTGGGGAAACACCATATATTTT.

The gene calls are TRBV7-2 and TRBJ2-7; the D gene is possibly TRBD2 (6 bases). V lost 3 bases and J 4 bases, leaving 13 bases between the germline ends. Germline V gene sequence: CDR1 SGHTA, CDR2 FQGNSA. The CDR3 totals 14 residues. The CDR3 nucleotides are TGTGCCAGCAGCTTGGGAGAAAGCGGGTACGAGCAGTACTTC. This translates into CASSLGESGYEQYF. Full variable domain (outside the CDR3, taken from reference TRBV7-2 and TRBJ2-7): GAGVSQSPSNKVTEKGKDVELRCDPISGHTALYWYRQSLGQGLEFLIYFQGNSAPDKSGLPSDRFSAERTGGSVSTLTIQRTQQEDSAVYLCASSLGESGYEQYFGPGTRLTVT.

The chain recombines TRBV27 with TRBJ2-3, with D unresolved. Germline CDR1 MNHEY, CDR2 SMNVEV (reference sequence). Between the trimmed V and J ends, which lost 6 bases and 3 bases, there was a span of 4 bases. The CDR3 runs to 11 residues. CDR3 region: CASRQTDTQYF. Written as DNA, the CDR3 is TGTGCCAGCAGGCAGACAGATACGCAGTATTTT.

The chain uses TRBV4-1 and TRBJ2-7; D unresolved. Deletions cut 4 bases from V and 6 bases from J, with 19 bases between. CDR3 length: 15 amino acids. Germline CDR1 is MGHRA and CDR2 is YSYEKL. Here the CDR3 reads CASSPSLGYSGEQYF. As DNA, the CDR3 is TGCGCCAGCAGCCCCTCCCTGGGTTATTCGGGCGAGCAGTACTTC.

DNA for the CDR3: TGTGCCAGCCGCCGCGACTCCTCAGACGAGCAGTACTTC. Translating it yields CASRRDSSDEQYF. The chain links TRBV2 to TRBJ2-7; no reliable D call. The V gene lost 8 bases and the J gene lost 5 bases, with 16 bases spanning the gap. In germline, CDR1 is SNHLY, CDR2 FYNNEI. CDR3 length: 13 amino acids.

CDR3 sequence (DNA): TGTGCCAGCAGTCCAAGCCCCGCAGGGAGGACTGAAGCTTTCTTT. Translation gives CASSPSPAGRTEAFF. The chain employs TRBV27 and TRBJ1-1; weak D call: TRBD1 (5 bases). V gave up 5 bases and J gave up 5 bases, with 18 bases separating them. Germline CDR1 is MNHEY and CDR2 is SMNVEV (reference sequence). This CDR3 has 15 amino acids.